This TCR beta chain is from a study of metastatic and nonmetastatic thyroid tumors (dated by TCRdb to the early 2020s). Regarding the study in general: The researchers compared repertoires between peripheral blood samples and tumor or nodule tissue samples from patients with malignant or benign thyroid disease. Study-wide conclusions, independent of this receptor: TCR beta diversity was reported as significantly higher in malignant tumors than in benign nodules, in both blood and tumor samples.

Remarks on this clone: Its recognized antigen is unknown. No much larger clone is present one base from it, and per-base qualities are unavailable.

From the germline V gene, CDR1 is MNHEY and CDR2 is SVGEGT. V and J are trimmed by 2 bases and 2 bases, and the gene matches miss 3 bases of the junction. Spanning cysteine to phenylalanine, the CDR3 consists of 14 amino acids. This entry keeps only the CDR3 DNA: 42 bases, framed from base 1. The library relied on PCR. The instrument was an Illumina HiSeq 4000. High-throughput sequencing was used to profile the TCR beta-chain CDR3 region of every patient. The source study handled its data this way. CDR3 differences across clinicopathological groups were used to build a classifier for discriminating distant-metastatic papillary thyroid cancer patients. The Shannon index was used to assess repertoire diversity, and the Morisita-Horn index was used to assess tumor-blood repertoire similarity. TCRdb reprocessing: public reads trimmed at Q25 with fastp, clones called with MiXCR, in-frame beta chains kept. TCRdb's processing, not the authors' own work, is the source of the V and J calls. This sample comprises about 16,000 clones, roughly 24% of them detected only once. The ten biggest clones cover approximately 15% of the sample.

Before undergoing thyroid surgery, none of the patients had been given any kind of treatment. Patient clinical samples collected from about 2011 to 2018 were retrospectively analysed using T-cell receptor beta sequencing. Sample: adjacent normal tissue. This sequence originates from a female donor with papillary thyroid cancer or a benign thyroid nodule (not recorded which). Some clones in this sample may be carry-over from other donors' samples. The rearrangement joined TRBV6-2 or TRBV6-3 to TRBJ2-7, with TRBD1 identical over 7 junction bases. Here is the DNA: TGTGCCAGCAGTTACAGGGGGCGAACCTACGAGCAGTACTTC. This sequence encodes CASSYRGRTYEQYF.